Below, 17 T cell receptor beta chains from the same sample are listed, as sequenced in a study of T cell repertoires in cytomegalovirus infection. Using its own MiXCR run on the reads, TCRdb lists one record per CDR3 protein. This table holds 130,000 or so distinct CDR3 sequences, roughly 6% found once. The sample taken for sequencing was PBMCs. Receptors originate from a human donor in good health (CMV status not recorded). Some clones in this sample may be carry-over from other donors' samples.

Ten or more counts support this clonotype. The DNA of the CDR3 is TGTGCCAGCAGCCAAGTTAAAGGCGAAAAACTGTTTTTT. Protein sequence: CASSQVKGEKLFF. The V and J genes are TRBV3-1 and TRBJ1-4; D not resolved. V was trimmed by 1 base and J by 8 bases, leaving 8 bases between them. Germline V gives CDR1 LGHDT, CDR2 YNNKEL (reference sequence). The CDR3 contains 13 residues.

This clonotype came up many times. This chain uses TRBV11-2 with TRBJ1-5, with no clear D. Germline assignment: CDR1 SGHAT and CDR2 FQNNGV. The CDR3 contains 14 residues. Between the trimmed V and J ends, which lost 4 bases and 1 base, there was a span of 8 bases. The CDR3 bases are TGTGCCAGCAGCTCCGGACGGAGCAATCAGCCCCAGCATTTT. Translated: CASSSGRSNQPQHF.

This clonotype has a count of ten or more. The chain uses TRBV7-2 and TRBJ2-1; 11 bases map to TRBD2. Germline CDR1 is SGHTA and CDR2 is FQGNSA. V dropped 5 bases and J dropped 9; count of bases not matched to a gene: 6. The CDR3 consists of 14 residues. Here the CDR3 reads CASSRSGGVSEQFF. The DNA of the CDR3 is TGTGCCAGCAGCCGTAGCGGGGGGGTGAGTGAGCAGTTCTTC.

This clonotype was recorded many times. The chain has TRBV11-2 and TRBJ2-2; 7 bases agree with TRBD1. Germline CDR1 SGHAT, CDR2 FQNNGV. J gave up 0 bases and V 2 bases, and 6 bases lay outside the gene matches. The CDR3 is 17 amino acids. CDR3 in amino acids: CASSLQPGGANTGELFF. The CDR3 nucleotides read TGTGCCAGCAGCTTACAACCAGGGGGAGCGAACACCGGGGAGCTGTTTTTT.

The sample holds many counts of this clonotype. The chain recombines TRBV7-2 with TRBJ1-5, with TRBD1 matching 7 bases. The germline CDR1 and CDR2 sequences are SGHTA and FQGNSA. The length of the CDR3 is 16 residues. V was clipped by 5 bases and J by 6 bases; unmatched bases: 13. The CDR3 coding sequence is TGTGCCAGCAGCCGAAATCGACAGGGTACCGGTCAGCCCCAGCATTTT. This translates into CASSRNRQGTGQPQHF.

This clonotype was seen at least ten times. CDR3 nucleotide sequence: TGTGCCAGCAGCTTAAGGGGGGCGAGGCACAATGAGCAGTTCTTC. The encoded protein is CASSLRGARHNEQFF. The rearrangement uses TRBV7-2 and TRBJ2-1, with D tentatively TRBD1 or TRBD2 (6 bases each). V dropped 2 bases and J dropped 5 bases, with 13 bases sitting between them. In germline, CDR1 is SGHTA, CDR2 FQGNSA. This CDR3 is 15 amino acids long.

This clonotype was counted only a few times. V is TRBV10-3 and J is TRBJ2-1; D ambiguous. CDR1 and CDR2 (germline): ENHRY, SYGVKD. This CDR3 region has 16 residues. Between the trimmed V and J ends, which lost 2 bases and 4 bases, there was a span of 15 bases. The CDR3 DNA sequence: TGTGCCATCAGTGAGGGAACGAGGATTGGGTACAATGAGCAGTTCTTC. Its translation: CAISEGTRIGYNEQFF.

This chain connects TRBV7-9 to TRBJ1-1; 8 bases are shared with TRBD1. The trim removed 5 bases at V and 5 bases at J, leaving 13 bases unmatched. This CDR3 spans 16 amino acids. Germline V gives CDR1 SEHNR, CDR2 FQNEAQ (reference sequence). The CDR3, as DNA: TGTGCCAGCAGCCCGTCCTACAGGGGGGGACGAACTGAAGCTTTCTTT. Residues: CASSPSYRGGRTEAFF.

In its sample, this clonotype was seen many times. The chain couples TRBV7-2 to TRBJ2-5; D not certain. V was clipped by 0 bases and J by 4 bases, with 9 bases between them. Germline V gene lookup returns CDR1 SGHTA and CDR2 FQGNSA. The CDR3 spans 14 residues. The CDR3 is CASSLARQTETQYF. CDR3 coding DNA: TGTGCCAGCAGCTTAGCCCGCCAGACAGAGACCCAGTACTTC.

This clonotype appeared many times. V and J are TRBV7-2 and TRBJ1-1; D uncertain. The CDR3 has 13 amino acids. Germline V CDR1 and CDR2: SGHTA, FQGNSA. The V end was cut by 4 bases, the J end by 0 bases, with 6 bases between. The CDR3 loop reads CASSSLMNTEAFF. The CDR3 DNA follows: TGTGCCAGCAGCTCCTTAATGAACACTGAAGCTTTCTTT.

With respect to this clonotype: It is unclear where the CDR3 begins or ends on the DNA, so no DNA is shown, and the CDR3 is as TCRdb lists it. J is TRBJ2-7 and V is TRBV28; TRBD1 is the table's D call and was not checked against the DNA. The germline CDR1 and CDR2 sequences are MDHEN and SYDVKM. The CDR3 is 15 residues long, counting both termini. This CDR3 reads CASSVGTGTGNEQHF.

In this sample, this clonotype turned up many times. The chain joins TRBV7-2 to TRBJ1-1, with 8 bases lining up with TRBD1. The CDR3 loop spans 14 amino acids. V lost 5 bases, J lost 2 bases, and 4 bases stayed unmatched. Germline V gives CDR1 SGHTA, CDR2 FQGNSA. CDR3 protein: CASSEDRGNTEAFF. The DNA of the CDR3 is TGTGCCAGCAGCGAAGACAGGGGAAACACTGAAGCTTTCTTT.

At least ten counts were recorded for this clonotype. This chain links TRBV7-8 with TRBJ2-7, with D perhaps matching TRBD1 or TRBD2 (5 bases each). Germline V gene data show CDR1 as SGHVS and CDR2 as FQNEAQ. The CDR3 is 13 amino acids. The V end lost 4 bases, the J end lost 4 bases, and 11 bases lay between the germline ends. CDR3 residues: CASSYRDGYEQYF. Written as DNA, the CDR3 is TGTGCCAGCAGCTACCGGGACGGATACGAGCAGTACTTC.

Note on this clonotype: At one end the junction does not follow the germline gene, possibly because of a read error. This chain uses TRBV30 with TRBJ1-1; D not certain. The V gene's germline CDR1 is GTSNPN and CDR2 SVGIG (reference sequence). This CDR3 spans 13 amino acids. The CDR3 reads CAWSRGTNAEAFF. The CDR3, as DNA: TGTGCCTGGAGCAGAGGAACGAACGCTGAAGCTTTCTTT.

This clonotype showed up many times. This sequence joins TRBV7-2 and TRBJ2-7, with D uncertain. From germline, CDR1 is SGHTA and CDR2 FQGNSA. Trimming stripped 5 bases from V and 4 bases from J, with 12 bases between. The CDR3 length is 13 residues. The CDR3 region is CASSPDGWYEQYF. CDR3 nucleotides: TGTGCCAGCAGCCCCGACGGGTGGTACGAGCAGTACTTC.

The chain carries TRBV7-3 and TRBJ1-1; possibly TRBD1 for D (6 bases). V was pared by 4 bases and J by 5 bases, with 11 bases between. Germline assignment: CDR1 SGHTA and CDR2 FQGTGA. This CDR3 region has 13 residues. The CDR3 protein is CASSSTRGTEAFF. The CDR3 DNA reads as TGTGCCAGCAGCTCCACCAGGGGTACTGAAGCTTTCTTT.

At least ten counts were recorded for this clonotype. The J gene is TRBJ2-1, the V gene TRBV28; D is unclear. V was pared by 5 bases and J by 8 bases, with 13 bases between. CDR3 length equals 13 residues. In germline, CDR1 is MDHEN, CDR2 SYDVKM. CDR3: CASSRMGGDEQFF. CDR3 nucleotides: TGTGCCAGCAGTCGTATGGGCGGAGATGAGCAGTTCTTC.